These T cell receptor beta chains were read from a single sample in a study of blood T cell repertoires in COVID-19. TCRdb keeps only in-frame clones here, not all; method: immunoSEQ multiplex PCR. The sample holds 55,000 to 85,000 clones, about 90% seen once. Sequencing input: peripheral blood. The receptors shown here come from a human donor in a cohort sampled during active COVID-19. CDR3s include the opening cysteine and the closing phenylalanine or tryptophan. A D gene is named only where the DNA matches it firmly. Clone size appears in some rows only: once, few, many, or a class for an expanded clone.

v_gene	abundance	j_gene	d_gene	CDR3aa	CDR3nt
TRBV4-1	-	TRBJ2-5	TRBD2	CASSQGTSGRLGETQYF	TGCGCCAGCAGCCAAGGGACTAGCGGGAGACTGGGGGAGACCCAGTACTTC
TRBV30	once	TRBJ1-1	-	CAWSKTVTEAFF	TGTGCCTGGAGTAAGACAGTCACTGAAGCTTTCTTT
TRBV25-1	few	TRBJ2-7	TRBD1	CASRGQGPYEQYF	TGTGCCAGCAGGGGACAGGGGCCCTACGAGCAGTACTTC
TRBV28	-	TRBJ1-1	-	CASTAIGRGLNTEAFF	TGTGCCAGCACCGCAATTGGGAGGGGCTTGAACACTGAAGCTTTCTTT
TRBV7-6	-	TRBJ2-5	TRBD1	CASSRQGTETQYF	TGTGCCAGCAGCCGACAGGGTACGGAGACCCAGTACTTC
TRBV19	once	TRBJ1-4	TRBD1	CASSSPGTGITNEKLFF	TGTGCCAGTAGTTCTCCCGGGACAGGGATCACTAATGAAAAACTGTTTTTT
TRBV6-6	-	TRBJ1-2	TRBD1	CASRQGGVMDGYTF	TGTGCCAGCAGGCAGGGGGGCGTGATGGATGGCTACACCTTC
TRBV28	-	TRBJ2-6	TRBD1	CASYPGTEGARTANVLTF	TGTGCCAGCTATCCCGGGACAGAGGGGGCTCGGACGGCCAACGTCCTGACTTTC
TRBV30	-	TRBJ1-1	-	CAWSDPRFLSTEAFF	TGTGCCTGGAGTGACCCCAGGTTTTTGAGCACTGAAGCTTTCTTT
TRBV5-1	once	TRBJ2-3	-	CASSRGTVTDTQYF	TGCGCCAGCAGCCGGGGGACTGTTACAGATACGCAGTATTTT
TRBV3-1/TRBV3-2	-	TRBJ2-1	TRBD2	CASSPGLAPNEQFF	TGTGCCAGCAGCCCCGGACTAGCACCCAATGAGCAGTTCTTC
TRBV3-1/TRBV3-2	-	TRBJ2-2	TRBD2	CASSPPSGDTGELFF	TGTGCCAGCAGCCCCCCTAGCGGGGACACCGGGGAGCTGTTTTTT
TRBV2	-	TRBJ1-1	TRBD1	CASSLQGINTEAFF	TGTGCCAGCAGCCTACAGGGGATAAACACTGAAGCTTTCTTT
TRBV5-1	-	TRBJ2-3	TRBD1	CASSTRDRDSTDTQYF	TGCGCCAGCAGCACCCGGGACAGGGATAGCACAGATACGCAGTATTTT
TRBV28	-	TRBJ2-3	TRBD1	CASRETGGTDTQYF	TGTGCCAGCAGGGAAACAGGGGGTACAGATACGCAGTATTTT
TRBV28	-	TRBJ2-7	TRBD2	CASSPAGMDEQYF	TGTGCCAGCAGTCCAGCGGGGATGGACGAGCAGTACTTC
TRBV29-1	-	TRBJ2-3	TRBD1	CSVGLGQGDTDTQYF	TGCAGCGTTGGTCTGGGACAGGGGGACACAGATACGCAGTATTTT
TRBV5-8	once	TRBJ1-5	-	CASSLRGGLHQPQHF	TGTGCCAGCAGCTTGAGAGGAGGGTTGCATCAGCCCCAGCATTTT
TRBV6-2/TRBV6-3	-	TRBJ2-7	-	CASSYGGAAYEQYF	TGTGCCAGCAGTTACGGGGGGGCAGCCTACGAGCAGTACTTC
TRBV2	-	TRBJ2-5	-	CASSQGLQETQYF	TGTGCCAGCAGTCAGGGACTGCAAGAGACCCAGTACTTC
TRBV6-2/TRBV6-3	-	TRBJ2-1	TRBD1	CASSYSNPTRVPTGSRNEQFF	TGTGCCAGCAGTTACTCGAATCCCACGAGGGTCCCGACAGGGTCGCGGAATGAGCAGTTCTTC
TRBV11-3	few	TRBJ2-2	TRBD2	CASSTRTSRDTGELFF	TGTGCCAGCAGCACCCGGACTAGCCGGGACACCGGGGAGCTGTTTTTT
TRBV5-1	-	TRBJ2-1	-	CASSFSGEGYWFF	TGCGCCAGCAGCTTTAGCGGCGAAGGCTACTGGTTCTTC
TRBV9	once	TRBJ2-1	TRBD2	CASSPRLAGVNEQFF	TGTGCCAGCAGCCCCCGGCTAGCGGGGGTGAATGAGCAGTTCTTC
TRBV14	-	TRBJ2-7	-	CASSQGQQGPYEQYF	TGTGCCAGCAGCCAAGGACAGCAGGGTCCCTACGAGCAGTACTTC
TRBV10-2	-	TRBJ2-6	TRBD1	CATSGTEASGANVLTF	TGCGCCACCTCCGGGACAGAAGCCTCTGGGGCCAACGTCCTGACTTTC
TRBV9	-	TRBJ2-3	TRBD2	CASSTSGGSTDTQYF	TGTGCCAGCAGCACTAGCGGGGGTAGCACAGATACGCAGTATTTT
TRBV5-4	-	TRBJ1-1	-	CASSLEQNTEAFF	TGTGCCAGCAGCTTGGAACAGAACACTGAAGCTTTCTTT
TRBV9	once	TRBJ2-7	TRBD2	CASSPGGRSYEQYF	TGTGCCAGCAGCCCAGGCGGGAGATCCTACGAGCAGTACTTC
TRBV18	-	TRBJ2-1	TRBD2	CASSPELAGRDEQFF	TGTGCCAGCTCGCCAGAACTAGCGGGAAGAGATGAGCAGTTCTTC
TRBV7-8	-	TRBJ2-3	-	CASSPSGSRTDTQYF	TGTGCCAGCAGCCCTAGTGGGAGCCGCACAGATACGCAGTATTTT
TRBV6-1	-	TRBJ1-2	-	CASSEGGQKKGYTF	TGTGCCAGCAGTGAAGGCGGACAGAAGAAGGGCTACACCTTC
TRBV7-6	-	TRBJ2-3	TRBD2	CASSAAGGWATDTQYF	TGTGCCAGCAGCGCGGCGGGGGGTTGGGCGACAGATACGCAGTATTTT
TRBV3-1/TRBV3-2	-	TRBJ2-7	TRBD1	CASSQDPTGGYEQYF	TGTGCCAGCAGCCAAGACCCGACAGGGGGTTACGAGCAGTACTTC
TRBV4-1	few	TRBJ1-5	-	CASSPGFGGNQPQHF	TGCGCCAGCAGCCCCGGCTTCGGCGGGAATCAGCCCCAGCATTTT
TRBV24-1	-	TRBJ2-3	-	CATSPWGGSTDTQYF	TGTGCCACCAGTCCCTGGGGAGGAAGCACAGATACGCAGTATTTT
TRBV30	-	TRBJ1-1	-	CAWSWKGEGTEAFF	TGTGCCTGGAGTTGGAAAGGGGAGGGCACTGAAGCTTTCTTT
TRBV11-2	once	TRBJ2-3	TRBD2	CASSLEGGLAWF	TGTGCCAGCAGCTTAGAGGGGGGACTAGCGTGGTTT
TRBV7-6	-	TRBJ2-3	TRBD2	CASSFSGGGTDTQYF	TGTGCCAGCAGCTTTAGCGGGGGGGGCACAGATACGCAGTATTTT
TRBV6-2/TRBV6-3	-	TRBJ1-1	-	CASSRRGISEAFF	TGTGCCAGCAGTCGGAGGGGAATCTCTGAAGCTTTCTTT
TRBV6-5	-	TRBJ2-1	TRBD1	CASSYRDRGAEQFF	TGTGCCAGCAGTTACCGGGACAGGGGAGCTGAGCAGTTCTTC
TRBV28	few	TRBJ2-1	-	CASSLNPTEQFF	TGTGCCAGCAGTCTGAATCCGACAGAACAGTTCTTC
TRBV10-2	-	TRBJ1-1	-	CASSETGRTEAFF	TGCGCCAGCAGTGAAACAGGTCGCACTGAAGCTTTCTTT
TRBV6-6	-	TRBJ1-5	-	CASSLGRGDGPQHF	TGTGCCAGCAGCCTCGGGAGGGGGGACGGACCCCAGCATTTT
TRBV7-3	-	TRBJ2-5	-	CASSLTPGQETQYF	TGTGCCAGCAGCTTAACCCCGGGTCAAGAGACCCAGTACTTC
TRBV5-4	-	TRBJ2-1	TRBD1	CASSPETGWMPAEQFF	TGTGCCAGCAGCCCTGAGACAGGGTGGATGCCGGCTGAGCAGTTCTTC
TRBV3-1/TRBV3-2	-	TRBJ2-7	TRBD2	CASSPRLAGGSYEQYF	TGTGCCAGCAGCCCCCGACTAGCGGGAGGGTCCTACGAGCAGTACTTC
TRBV12-3/TRBV12-4	-	TRBJ2-1	-	CASSLRLQGFFF	TGTGCCAGCAGTTTAAGGCTTCAGGGGTTTTTCTTC
TRBV7-2	once	TRBJ2-7	-	CASSSDFLAGEQYF	TGTGCCAGCAGCTCGGACTTCCTCGCGGGCGAGCAGTACTTC
TRBV5-1	once	TRBJ2-1	-	CASSLTAGYNEQFF	TGCGCCAGCAGCTTGACGGCGGGGTACAATGAGCAGTTCTTC
TRBV27	-	TRBJ2-7	TRBD1	CASSSSGTASYEQYF	TGTGCCAGCAGCTCCTCCGGGACAGCCTCCTACGAGCAGTACTTC
TRBV5-6	-	TRBJ2-3	TRBD2	CASSLAGSGATQYF	TGTGCCAGCAGCTTGGCCGGGAGCGGGGCTACGCAGTATTTT
TRBV24-1	-	TRBJ2-1	-	CATSSGNNEQFF	TGTGCCACCAGTTCAGGGAACAATGAGCAGTTCTTC
TRBV5-4	-	TRBJ1-4	-	CASSPQGATNEKLFF	TGTGCCAGCAGCCCACAGGGTGCAACTAATGAAAAACTGTTTTTT
TRBV5-1	-	TRBJ2-5	TRBD1	CASGETGGSETQYF	TGCGCCAGCGGGGAGACAGGGGGGTCAGAGACCCAGTACTTC
TRBV11-2	-	TRBJ2-1	TRBD2	CASSLIPHTIGTSGNEQFF	TGTGCCAGCAGCTTAATTCCCCACACGATTGGGACTAGCGGCAATGAGCAGTTCTTC